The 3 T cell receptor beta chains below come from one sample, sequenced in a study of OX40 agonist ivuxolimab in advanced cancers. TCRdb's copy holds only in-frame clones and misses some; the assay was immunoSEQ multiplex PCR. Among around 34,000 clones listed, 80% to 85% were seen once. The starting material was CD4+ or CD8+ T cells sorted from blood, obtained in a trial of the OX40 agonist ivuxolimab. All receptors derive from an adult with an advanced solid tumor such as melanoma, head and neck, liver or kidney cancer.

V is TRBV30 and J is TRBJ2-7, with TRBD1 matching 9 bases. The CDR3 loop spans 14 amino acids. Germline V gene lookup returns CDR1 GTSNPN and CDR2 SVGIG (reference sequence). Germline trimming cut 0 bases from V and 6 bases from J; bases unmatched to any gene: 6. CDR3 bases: TGTGCCTGGAGTGTAGGGACAGGGTTTTCCGAGCAGTACTTC. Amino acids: CAWSVGTGFSEQYF. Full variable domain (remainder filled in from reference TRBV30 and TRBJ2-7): SQTIHQWPATLVQPVGSPLSLECTVEGTSNPNLYWYRQAAGRGLQLLFYSVGIGQISSEVPQNLSASRPQDRQFILSSKKLLLSDSGFYLCAWSVGTGFSEQYFGPGTRLTVT.

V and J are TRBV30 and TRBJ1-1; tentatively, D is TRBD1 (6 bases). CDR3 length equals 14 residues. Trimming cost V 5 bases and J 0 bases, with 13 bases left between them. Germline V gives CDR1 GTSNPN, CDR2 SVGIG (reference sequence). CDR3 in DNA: TGTGCCTGGGACAACAGGGATCTGAACACTGAAGCTTTCTTT. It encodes CAWDNRDLNTEAFF.

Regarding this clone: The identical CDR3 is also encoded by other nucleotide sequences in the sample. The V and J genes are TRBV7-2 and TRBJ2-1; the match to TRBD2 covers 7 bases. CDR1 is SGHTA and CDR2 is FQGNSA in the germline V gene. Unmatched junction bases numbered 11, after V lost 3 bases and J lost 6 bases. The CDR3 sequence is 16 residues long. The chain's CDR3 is CASSLERGQFRNEQFF. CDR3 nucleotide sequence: TGTGCCAGCAGCTTGGAGCGGGGTCAGTTCCGCAATGAGCAGTTCTTC. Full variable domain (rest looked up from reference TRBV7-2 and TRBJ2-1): GAGVSQSPSNKVTEKGKDVELRCDPISGHTALYWYRQSLGQGLEFLIYFQGNSAPDKSGLPSDRFSAERTGGSVSTLTIQRTQQEDSAVYLCASSLERGQFRNEQFFGPGTRLTVL.